These 8 T cell receptor beta chains originate from one sample sequenced in a study of T cell changes during pregnancy in multiple sclerosis. Assay used: immunoSEQ multiplex PCR; TCRdb lists only in-frame clones, some missing. The data hold some 110,000 clones, with about 94% observed a single time. Here the sequenced sample was peripheral blood, taken in the third trimester of pregnancy. Receptor source: a female donor with multiple sclerosis, enrolled in a pregnancy study.

This chain links TRBV4-2 with TRBJ2-7; weak D call: TRBD2 (7 bases). Trimming removed 2 bases from V and 3 bases from J, with 17 bases in between. Germline loops: CDR1 LGHNA, CDR2 YNFKEQ. This CDR3 contains 16 residues. Written as DNA, the CDR3 is TGTGCCAGCAGCCAAACTGTAGGGGGGGGTCTCTACGAGCAGTACTTC. It encodes CASSQTVGGGLYEQYF.

The DNA of the CDR3 is TGTGCCAGCAGCCCGCGGGGTAACGAGCAGTACTTC. Its protein is CASSPRGNEQYF. This rearrangement joins TRBV5-8 to TRBJ2-7, with a weak D call TRBD2 (6 bases). The CDR3 runs to 12 residues. Germline loops: CDR1 SGHTS, CDR2 YDEGEE. Trimming cost V 4 bases and J 5 bases, with 10 bases left between them.

The V and J genes are TRBV27 and TRBJ2-1, with a tentative D call TRBD1 (6 bases). The CDR3 sequence is 12 residues long. CDR1 is MNHEY, CDR2 SMNVEV, per germline (reference sequence). With 0 bases removed from V and 15 bases from J, the gap between germline ends came to 12 bases. CDR3 DNA sequence: TGTGCCAGCAGTTTATCGGCAGGGGCATGGTTCTTC. This sequence encodes CASSLSAGAWFF.

J is TRBJ2-7 and V is TRBV5-1, with D unresolved. Trimming stripped 4 bases from V and 0 bases from J, with 14 bases between. The CDR3 runs 15 residues. Germline V gene sequence: CDR1 SGHRS, CDR2 YFSETQ. The CDR3 DNA follows: TGCGCCAGCAGCCTGATGCAGGCCTCCTCCTACGAGCAGTACTTC. It codes for CASSLMQASSYEQYF.

CDR3 residues: CASSGGTVSYEQYF. Here the CDR3 DNA reads TGTGCCAGCTCTGGGGGGACAGTCTCCTACGAGCAGTACTTC. The J gene is TRBJ2-7, the V gene TRBV7-9; D is perhaps TRBD1 (7 bases). In germline, CDR1 is SEHNR, CDR2 FQNEAQ (reference sequence). Trimming left V 8 bases short and J 0 bases short, with 14 bases between. The CDR3 covers 14 residues.

This chain uses TRBV2 with TRBJ1-6; 7 nucleotides line up with TRBD1. This CDR3 region has 14 residues. The V gene end was trimmed by 5 bases and the J gene end by 9 bases; junction bases not matched to a gene: 7. Per the germline V gene, CDR1 is SNHLY and CDR2 is FYNNEI. The CDR3 loop reads CASSRQGEGSPLHF. CDR3 DNA sequence: TGTGCCAGCAGTCGACAGGGAGAGGGTTCACCCCTCCACTTT.

The chain joins TRBV4-1 to TRBJ1-3, with TRBD1 matching 7 bases. V shed 4 bases, J shed 8 bases, and the junction held 11 bases outside the gene matches. This CDR3 is 15 amino acids long. Germline V lookup: CDR1 MGHRA, CDR2 YSYEKL. CDR3 nucleotides: TGCGCCAGCAGCCGTGAGGGGGCCTTACCGGACACCATATATTTT. It yields the protein CASSREGALPDTIYF.

The chain is built from TRBV6-1 and TRBJ2-1; TRBD1 agrees at 7 bases. There are 15 residues in the CDR3. CDR1 MNHNS and CDR2 SASEGT come from the germline V gene. V trimming: 4 bases; J trimming: 8 bases; junction bases outside the gene matches: 11. In DNA, the CDR3 is TGTGCCAGCAGTGGAGGACAGGTGAGGTTTGATGAGCAGTTCTTC. It codes for CASSGGQVRFDEQFF.